This TCR beta chain emerged from a study of T cell changes during pregnancy in multiple sclerosis. This clone has more than one count but fewer than ten. CDR3 length: 13 amino acids. Between the trimmed V and J ends, which lost 8 bases and 2 bases, there was a span of 12 bases. The germline V gene encodes CDR1 LNHDA and CDR2 SQIVND (reference sequence). The data were produced by immunoSEQ multiplex PCR, yet TCRdb's version contains in-frame clones alone and is incomplete. The data contain tens of thousands of clones, 90% to 95% of them singletons. This clonotype originated in a female donor in good health, enrolled as a control in a pregnancy study. The specimen was CD4+ T cells from peripheral blood mononuclear cells, collected in the second trimester of pregnancy. The chain is built from TRBV19 and TRBJ1-1; D possibly corresponds to TRBD1 (6 bases). CDR3 loop: CASWTVRNTEAFF. CDR3 DNA: TGTGCCAGTTGGACAGTTCGTAACACTGAAGCTTTCTTT. Complete variable domain (other parts from reference TRBV19 and TRBJ1-1): DGGITQSPKYLFRKEGQNVTLSCEQNLNHDAMYWYRQDPGQGLRLIYYSQIVNDFQKGDIAEGYSVSREKKESFPLTVTSAQKNPTAFYLCASWTVRNTEAFFGQGTRLTVV.